The source of this T cell receptor (beta chain) is a study of blood T cell repertoires in COVID-19 (dated by TCRdb to 2020 to 2022). A note on the overall study: Samples from collaborators originated in the United States, Italy and Spain and spanned both the acute and convalescent phases of COVID-19. The prospective study material was composed of cDNA or gDNA derived from T cells, B-cell-depleted T cells, or PBMCs. Subjects who had been exposed to COVID-19, were actively infected with it, or had recovered from it provided the deeply sampled blood TCRbeta repertoires that made up the dataset. The repertoires were released in a freely available public database meant as a resource for research on the immune response to SARS-CoV-2. The samples were drawn from two sources: the first 160 participants of the ongoing ImmuneRACE study, and 1,000 to 1,500 subjects contributed by 6 global collaborators. The sample metadata nearly always contained a de-identified subject ID, COVID-19 status, age in years and sex. Where HLA class I and class II types were available, the types were taken from metadata supplied by the sample provider, not from assay-based typing. What the study reported, not specific to this receptor: How much clinical and demographic metadata was included differed by source and by participant, and the metadata was provided uncurated.

In Seattle, one collaborating source enrolled patients while the infection was active and tracked those patients longitudinally over the course of disease. Collaborating institutions collected whole blood in K2EDTA tubes following their own protocols. Collaborator samples were shipped for TCRbeta analysis as frozen whole blood, isolated PBMCs, or DNA extracted from either sample type. On this clone: It has no known antigen specificity. No base quality information exists; no much larger clone differs at one position.

The immunoSEQ Assay, a bias-controlled multiplex PCR, was used to amplify TCRbeta CDR3 regions from genomic DNA. As for how the authors treated the data: Within the assay, amplification of reference gene primers was used to estimate how many nucleated cells each sample contained. To quantify the absolute abundance of each unique TCRbeta CDR3 rearrangement, sequence reads were collapsed and filtered. For each sample, productive Simpson clonality was calculated as the square root of Simpson's diversity index over productive rearrangements. TCRdb holds this immuneACCESS table with in-frame rearrangements only. Some clones are missing; in checked studies, unresolved V genes explain under half, and the rest has no known cause. The DNA gave D and trimming, while V, J and clone size come from that table. The sample table lists fewer than 55,000 clones, roughly four fifths of them with a count of one. Roughly 29% of the sample belongs to the ten largest clones.

Sequenced sample: peripheral blood. The receptor comes from an elderly woman with COVID-19, enrolled during active disease.

CDR3 loop: CASSWTGVGQEETQYF. The nucleotide sequence reads as follows: TGTGCCAGCAGCTGGACAGGGGTCGGCCAGGAAGAGACCCAGTACTTC. The chain couples TRBV7-8 to TRBJ2-5; 9 bases in between match TRBD1. CDR1 and CDR2 are read off the germline V gene as SGHVS and FQNEAQ. Counted from cysteine to phenylalanine, this CDR3 has 16 amino acids. Only the CDR3 portion is preserved as DNA: 48 bases, with reading frame beginning at the first base. Trimmed from V: 4 bases; trimmed from J: 3 bases; junction bases lacking a gene match: 9.